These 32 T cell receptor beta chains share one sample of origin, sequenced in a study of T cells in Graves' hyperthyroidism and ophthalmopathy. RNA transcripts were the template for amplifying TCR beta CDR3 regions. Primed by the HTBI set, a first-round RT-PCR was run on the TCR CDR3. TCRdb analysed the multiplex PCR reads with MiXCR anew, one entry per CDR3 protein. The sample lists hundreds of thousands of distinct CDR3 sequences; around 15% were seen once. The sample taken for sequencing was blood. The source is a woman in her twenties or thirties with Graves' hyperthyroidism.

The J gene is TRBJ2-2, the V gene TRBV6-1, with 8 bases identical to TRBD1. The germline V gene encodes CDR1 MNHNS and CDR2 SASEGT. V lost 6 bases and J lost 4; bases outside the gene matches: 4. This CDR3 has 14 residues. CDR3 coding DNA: TGTGCCAGCAGGCGAACAGGGGGCACCGGGGAGCTGTTTTTT. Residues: CASRRTGGTGELFF.

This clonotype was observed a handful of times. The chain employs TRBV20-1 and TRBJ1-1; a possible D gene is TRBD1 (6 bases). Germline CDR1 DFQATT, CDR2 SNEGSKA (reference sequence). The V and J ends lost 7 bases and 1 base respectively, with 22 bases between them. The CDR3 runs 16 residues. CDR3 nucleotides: TGCAGTGTACCGACTTGGGGGCGGTTATCGAACACTGAAGCTTTCTTT. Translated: CSVPTWGRLSNTEAFF.

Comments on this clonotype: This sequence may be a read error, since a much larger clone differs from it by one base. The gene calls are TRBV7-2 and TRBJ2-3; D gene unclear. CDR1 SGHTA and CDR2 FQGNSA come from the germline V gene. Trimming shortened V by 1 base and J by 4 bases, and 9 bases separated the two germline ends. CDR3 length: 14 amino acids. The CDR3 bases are TGTGCCAGCAGCTTAGGCCTAGACTCAGATACGCAGTATTTT. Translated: CASSLGLDSDTQYF.

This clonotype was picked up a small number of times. CDR3: CASSLNPGRDTQYF. The CDR3 DNA sequence: TGTGCCAGCAGCTTAAATCCCGGCCGAGATACGCAGTATTTT. This chain joins TRBV7-2 and TRBJ2-3; the D is unclear. The CDR3 consists of 14 residues. Trimming took 2 bases from V and 5 from J, leaving 11 bases between them. Germline V gene sequence: CDR1 SGHTA, CDR2 FQGNSA.

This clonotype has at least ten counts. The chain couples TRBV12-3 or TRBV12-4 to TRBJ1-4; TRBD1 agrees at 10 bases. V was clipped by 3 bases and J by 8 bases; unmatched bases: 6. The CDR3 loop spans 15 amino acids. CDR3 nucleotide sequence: TGTGCCAGCAGTTTCGGGACAGGGGACGGCGAAAAACTGTTTTTT. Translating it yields CASSFGTGDGEKLFF.

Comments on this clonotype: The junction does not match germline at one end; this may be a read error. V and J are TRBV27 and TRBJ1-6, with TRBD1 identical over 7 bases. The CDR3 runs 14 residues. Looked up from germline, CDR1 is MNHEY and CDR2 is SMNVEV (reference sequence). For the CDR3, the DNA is TGTGCCGGCAGTCGCCGGGACAGCAATTCACCCCTCCACTTT. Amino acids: CAGSRRDSNSPLHF.

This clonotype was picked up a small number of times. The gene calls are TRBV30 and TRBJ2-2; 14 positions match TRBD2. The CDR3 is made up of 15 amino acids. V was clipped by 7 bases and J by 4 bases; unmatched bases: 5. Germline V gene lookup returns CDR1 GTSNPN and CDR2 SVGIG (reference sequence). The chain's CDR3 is CASIGLAGGTGELFF. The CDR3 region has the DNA TGTGCCTCCATCGGACTAGCGGGAGGCACCGGGGAGCTGTTTTTT.

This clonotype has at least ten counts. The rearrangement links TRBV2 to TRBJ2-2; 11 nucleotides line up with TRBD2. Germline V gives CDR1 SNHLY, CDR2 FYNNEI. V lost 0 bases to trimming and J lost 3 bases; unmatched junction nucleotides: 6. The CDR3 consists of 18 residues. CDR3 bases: TGTGCCAGCAGTGAAGCGAGAGGGACTAGCGGACACACCGGGGAGCTGTTTTTT. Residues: CASSEARGTSGHTGELFF.

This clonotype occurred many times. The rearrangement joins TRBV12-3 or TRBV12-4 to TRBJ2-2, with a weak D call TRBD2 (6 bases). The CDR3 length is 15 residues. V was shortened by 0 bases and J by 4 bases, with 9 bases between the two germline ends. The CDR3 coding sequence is TGTGCCAGCAGTTTAGCGGGAGGAGGCACCGGGGAGCTGTTTTTT. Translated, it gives CASSLAGGGTGELFF.

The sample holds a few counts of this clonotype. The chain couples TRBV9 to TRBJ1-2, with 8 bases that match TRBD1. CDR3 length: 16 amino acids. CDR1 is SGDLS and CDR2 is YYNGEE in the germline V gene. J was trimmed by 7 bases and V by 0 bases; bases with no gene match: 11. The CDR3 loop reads CASSVGLAGGISGYTF. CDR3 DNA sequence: TGTGCCAGCAGCGTAGGGCTGGCAGGGGGCATAAGTGGCTACACCTTC. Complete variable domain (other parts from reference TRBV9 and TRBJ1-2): DSGVTQTPKHLITATGQRVTLRCSPRSGDLSVYWYQQSLDQGLQFLIQYYNGEERAKGNILERFSAQQFPDLHSELNLSSLELGDSALYFCASSVGLAGGISGYTFGSGTRLTVV.

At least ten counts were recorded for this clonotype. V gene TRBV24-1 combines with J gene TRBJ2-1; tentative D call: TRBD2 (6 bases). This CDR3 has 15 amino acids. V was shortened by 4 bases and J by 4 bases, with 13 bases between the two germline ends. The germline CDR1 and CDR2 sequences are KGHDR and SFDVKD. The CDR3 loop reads CATSEPGLQYNEQFF. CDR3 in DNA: TGTGCCACCAGTGAGCCGGGACTCCAATACAATGAGCAGTTCTTC.

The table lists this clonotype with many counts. CDR3 protein: CASNRDRHSGANVLTF. Here the CDR3 DNA reads TGCGCCAGCAACCGGGACCGACACTCTGGGGCCAACGTCCTGACTTTC. V usage is TRBV10-1 and J usage is TRBJ2-6; D tentatively reads TRBD1 or TRBD2 (5 bases each). The CDR3 consists of 16 residues. Germline CDR1 WNHNN, CDR2 SYGVQD (reference sequence). Trimming shortened V by 7 bases and J by 0 bases, and 13 bases separated the two germline ends.

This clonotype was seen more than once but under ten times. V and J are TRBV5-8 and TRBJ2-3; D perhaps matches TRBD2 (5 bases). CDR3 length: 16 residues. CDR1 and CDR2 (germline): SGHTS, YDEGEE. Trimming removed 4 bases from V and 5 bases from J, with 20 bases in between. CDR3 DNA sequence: TGTGCCAGCAGCCTCCGGTTGGGGAGTGTGGGAGATACGCAGTATTTT. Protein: CASSLRLGSVGDTQYF.

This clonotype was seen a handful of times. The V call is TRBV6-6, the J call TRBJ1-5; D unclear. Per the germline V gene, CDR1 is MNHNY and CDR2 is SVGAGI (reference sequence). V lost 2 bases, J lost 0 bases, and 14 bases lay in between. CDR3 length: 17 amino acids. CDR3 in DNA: TGTGCCAGCAGTTACCCCGTGACACTGAATAGCAATCAGCCCCAGCATTTT. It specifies CASSYPVTLNSNQPQHF.

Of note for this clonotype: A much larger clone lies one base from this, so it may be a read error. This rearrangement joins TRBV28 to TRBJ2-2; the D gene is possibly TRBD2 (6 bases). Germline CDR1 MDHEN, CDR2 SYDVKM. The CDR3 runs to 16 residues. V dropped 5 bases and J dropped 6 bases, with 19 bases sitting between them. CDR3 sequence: CASSPPDGSQAGELFF. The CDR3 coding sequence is TGTGCCAGCAGTCCCCCGGACGGGAGCCAGGCCGGGGAGCTGTTTTTT.

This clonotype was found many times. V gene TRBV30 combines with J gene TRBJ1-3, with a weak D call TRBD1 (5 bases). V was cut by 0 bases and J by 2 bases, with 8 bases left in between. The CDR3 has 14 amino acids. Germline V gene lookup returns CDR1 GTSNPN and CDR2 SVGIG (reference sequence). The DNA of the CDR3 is TGTGCCTGGAGTGTAGGGACTGCTGGAAACACCATATATTTT. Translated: CAWSVGTAGNTIYF.

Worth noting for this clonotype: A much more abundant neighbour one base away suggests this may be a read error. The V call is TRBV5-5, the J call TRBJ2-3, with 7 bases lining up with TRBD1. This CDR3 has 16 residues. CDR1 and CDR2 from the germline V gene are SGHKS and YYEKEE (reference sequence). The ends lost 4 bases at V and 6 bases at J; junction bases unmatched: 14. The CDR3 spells CASSLIPSGRGDTQYF. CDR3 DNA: TGTGCCAGCAGCCTAATCCCTTCGGGCAGGGGGGATACGCAGTATTTT.

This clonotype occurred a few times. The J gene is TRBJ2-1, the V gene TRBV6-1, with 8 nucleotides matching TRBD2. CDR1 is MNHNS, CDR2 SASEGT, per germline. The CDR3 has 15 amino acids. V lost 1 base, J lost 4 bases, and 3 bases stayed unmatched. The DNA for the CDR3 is TGTGCCAGCAGTGAAGAGGCGGGAGGTTACAATGAGCAGTTCTTC. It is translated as CASSEEAGGYNEQFF.

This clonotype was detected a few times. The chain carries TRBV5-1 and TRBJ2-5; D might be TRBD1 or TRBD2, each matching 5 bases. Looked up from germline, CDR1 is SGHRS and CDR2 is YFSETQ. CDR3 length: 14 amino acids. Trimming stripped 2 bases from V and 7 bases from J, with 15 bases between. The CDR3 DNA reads TGCGCCAGCAGCTTTGATGAGGGGCGTGGGACCCAGTACTTC. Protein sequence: CASSFDEGRGTQYF.

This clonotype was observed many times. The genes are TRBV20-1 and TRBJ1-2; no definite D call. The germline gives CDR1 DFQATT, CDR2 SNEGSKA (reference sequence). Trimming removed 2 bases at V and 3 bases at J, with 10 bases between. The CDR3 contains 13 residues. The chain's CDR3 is CSARSDKDYGYTF. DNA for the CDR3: TGCAGTGCTAGAAGTGACAAGGACTATGGCTACACCTTC.

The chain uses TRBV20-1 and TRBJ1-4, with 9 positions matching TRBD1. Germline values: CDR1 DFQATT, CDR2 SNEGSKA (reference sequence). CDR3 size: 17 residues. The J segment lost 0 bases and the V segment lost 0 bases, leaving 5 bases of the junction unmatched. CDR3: CSARDGTGPATNEKLFF. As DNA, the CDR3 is TGCAGTGCTAGAGACGGGACAGGGCCTGCAACTAATGAAAAACTGTTTTTT.

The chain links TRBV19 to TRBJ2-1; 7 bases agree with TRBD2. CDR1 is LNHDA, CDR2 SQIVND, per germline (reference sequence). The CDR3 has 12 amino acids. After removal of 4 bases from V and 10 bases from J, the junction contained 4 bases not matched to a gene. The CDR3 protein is CASSSREGEQFF. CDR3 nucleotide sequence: TGTGCCAGTAGTAGCAGGGAGGGGGAGCAGTTCTTC.

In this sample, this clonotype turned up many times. Here the CDR3 DNA reads TGTGCCAGCAGTTTCAGGGGGCGCGGTTCCCAGTACTTC. Amino acid sequence: CASSFRGRGSQYF. V is TRBV28 and J is TRBJ2-5; 8 nucleotides match TRBD1. V was clipped by 3 bases and J by 9 bases; unmatched bases: 6. The CDR3 is 13 amino acids. CDR1 is MDHEN and CDR2 is SYDVKM in the germline V gene.

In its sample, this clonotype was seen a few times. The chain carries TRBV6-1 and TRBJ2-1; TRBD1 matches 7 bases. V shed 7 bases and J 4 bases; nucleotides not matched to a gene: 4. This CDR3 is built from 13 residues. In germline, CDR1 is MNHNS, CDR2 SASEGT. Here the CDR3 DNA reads TGTGCCAGCACACAGGGGATATACAATGAGCAGTTCTTC. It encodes CASTQGIYNEQFF.

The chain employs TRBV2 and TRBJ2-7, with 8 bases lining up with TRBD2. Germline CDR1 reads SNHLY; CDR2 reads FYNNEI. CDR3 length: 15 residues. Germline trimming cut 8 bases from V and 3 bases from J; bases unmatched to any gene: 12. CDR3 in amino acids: CASSWPQRERYEQYF. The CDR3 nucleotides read TGTGCCAGCTCCTGGCCCCAGCGGGAGCGCTACGAGCAGTACTTC.

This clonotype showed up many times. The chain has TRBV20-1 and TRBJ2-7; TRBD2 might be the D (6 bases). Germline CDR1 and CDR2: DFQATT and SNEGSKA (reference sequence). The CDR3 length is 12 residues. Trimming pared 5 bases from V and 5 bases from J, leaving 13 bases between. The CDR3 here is CSARRGRNEQYF. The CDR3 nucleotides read TGCAGTGCTCGTCGGGGGAGAAACGAGCAGTACTTC.

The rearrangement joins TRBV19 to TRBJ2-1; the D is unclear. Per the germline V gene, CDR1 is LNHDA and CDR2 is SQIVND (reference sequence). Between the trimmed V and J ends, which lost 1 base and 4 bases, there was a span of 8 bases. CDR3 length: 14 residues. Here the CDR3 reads CASSIGSDYNEQFF. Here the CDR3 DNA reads TGTGCCAGTAGTATAGGGAGCGATTACAATGAGCAGTTCTTC.

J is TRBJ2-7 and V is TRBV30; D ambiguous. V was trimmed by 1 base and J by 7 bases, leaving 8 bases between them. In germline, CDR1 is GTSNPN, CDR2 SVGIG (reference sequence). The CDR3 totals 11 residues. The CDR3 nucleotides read TGTGCCTGGAGTGAGCCGAAGGAGCAGTACTTC. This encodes CAWSEPKEQYF.

The CDR3 region has the DNA TGTGCCAGCAGCTTAGCGGTTTGGAGCAATCAGCCCCAGCATTTT. It codes for CASSLAVWSNQPQHF. The V gene is TRBV7-2, the J gene TRBJ1-5; no firm D call. V was clipped by 0 bases and J by 1 base, with 7 bases between them. The CDR3 covers 15 residues. Germline CDR1 and CDR2: SGHTA and FQGNSA.

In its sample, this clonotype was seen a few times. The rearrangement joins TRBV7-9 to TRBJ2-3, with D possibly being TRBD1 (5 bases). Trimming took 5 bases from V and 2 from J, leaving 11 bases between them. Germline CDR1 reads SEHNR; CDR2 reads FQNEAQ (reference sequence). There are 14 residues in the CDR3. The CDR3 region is CASSIGHPTDTQYF. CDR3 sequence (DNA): TGTGCCAGCAGCATCGGACACCCCACAGATACGCAGTATTTT.

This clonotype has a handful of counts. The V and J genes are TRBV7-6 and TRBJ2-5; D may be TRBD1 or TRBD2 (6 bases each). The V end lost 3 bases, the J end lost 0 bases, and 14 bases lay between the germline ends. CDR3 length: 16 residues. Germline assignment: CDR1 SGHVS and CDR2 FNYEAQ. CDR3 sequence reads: CASSLGSGQYQETQYF. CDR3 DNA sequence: TGTGCCAGCAGCTTGGGTAGCGGACAGTACCAAGAGACCCAGTACTTC.

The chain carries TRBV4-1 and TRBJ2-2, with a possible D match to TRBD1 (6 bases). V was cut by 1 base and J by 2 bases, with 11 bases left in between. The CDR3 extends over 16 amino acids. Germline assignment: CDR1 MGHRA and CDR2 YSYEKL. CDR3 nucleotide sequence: TGCGCCAGCAGCCAAGGCTGGGGGCCTAACACCGGGGAGCTGTTTTTT. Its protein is CASSQGWGPNTGELFF.